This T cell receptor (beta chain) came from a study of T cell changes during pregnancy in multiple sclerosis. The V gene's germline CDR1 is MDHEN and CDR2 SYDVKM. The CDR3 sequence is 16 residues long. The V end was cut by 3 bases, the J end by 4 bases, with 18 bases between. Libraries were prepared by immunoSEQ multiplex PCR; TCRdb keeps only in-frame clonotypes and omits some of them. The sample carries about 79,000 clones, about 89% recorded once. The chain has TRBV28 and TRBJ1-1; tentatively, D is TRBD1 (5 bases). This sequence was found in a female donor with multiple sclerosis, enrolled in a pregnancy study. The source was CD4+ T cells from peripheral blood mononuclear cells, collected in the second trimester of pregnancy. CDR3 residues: CASSLLPPPGVTEAFF. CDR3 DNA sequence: TGTGCCAGCAGTTTGCTTCCTCCCCCGGGGGTCACTGAAGCTTTCTTT.